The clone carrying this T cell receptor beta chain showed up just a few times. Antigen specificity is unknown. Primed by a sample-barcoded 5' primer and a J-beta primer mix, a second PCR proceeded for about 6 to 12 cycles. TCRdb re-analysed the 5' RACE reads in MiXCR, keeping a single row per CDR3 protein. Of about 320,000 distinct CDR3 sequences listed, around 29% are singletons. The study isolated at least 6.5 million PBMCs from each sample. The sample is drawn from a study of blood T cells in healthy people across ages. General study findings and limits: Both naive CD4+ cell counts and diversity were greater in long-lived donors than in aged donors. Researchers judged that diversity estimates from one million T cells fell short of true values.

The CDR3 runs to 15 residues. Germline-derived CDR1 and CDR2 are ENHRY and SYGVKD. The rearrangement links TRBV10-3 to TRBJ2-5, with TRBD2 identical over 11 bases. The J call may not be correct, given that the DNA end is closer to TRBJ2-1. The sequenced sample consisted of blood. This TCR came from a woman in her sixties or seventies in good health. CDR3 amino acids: CAIREVAGGYNEQFF. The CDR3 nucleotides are TGTGCCATCAGGGAGGTAGCGGGAGGGTACAATGAGCAGTTCTTC.